This entry lists 8 T cell receptor beta chains sequenced from one sample in a study of radiotherapy plus CTLA-4 blockade in lung cancer. Assay used: immunoSEQ multiplex PCR; TCRdb lists only in-frame clones, some missing. The sample lists 80,000 to 100,000 clones, approximately 85% occurring once. The source material was peripheral blood, sampled from a patient treated with radiotherapy plus ipilimumab. The source of these receptors is a human donor with non-small cell lung cancer who had a partial response to radiotherapy plus ipilimumab.

V and J are TRBV6-5 and TRBJ1-1, with TRBD1 matching 8 bases. This CDR3 contains 14 residues. V lost 9 bases to trimming and J lost 0 bases; unmatched junction nucleotides: 6. In germline, CDR1 is MNHEY, CDR2 SVGAGI. The CDR3 region has the DNA TGTGCCAGTCACCGGACAGGGTTGAACACTGAAGCTTTCTTT. Its translation is CASHRTGLNTEAFF.

CDR3 coding DNA: TGTGCCACCAGCAGGGAAAAAGGGGTAATCGGCCACGAGCAGTACTTC. Residues: CATSREKGVIGHEQYF. This rearrangement joins TRBV15 to TRBJ2-7; maybe TRBD1 (5 bases). V was pared by 3 bases and J by 5 bases, with 20 bases between. CDR3 length equals 16 residues. The germline gives CDR1 LNHNV, CDR2 YYDKDF (reference sequence). Full variable domain (remainder filled in from reference TRBV15 and TRBJ2-7): DAMVIQNPRYQVTQFGKPVTLSCSQTLNHNVMYWYQQKSSQAPKLLFHYYDKDFNNEADTPDNFQSRRPNTSFCFLDIRSPGLGDTAMYLCATSREKGVIGHEQYFGPGTRLTVT.

The rearrangement links TRBV19 to TRBJ2-7; D not resolved. Trimming left V 4 bases short and J 7 bases short, with 17 bases between. The V gene's germline CDR1 is LNHDA and CDR2 SQIVND (reference sequence). The CDR3 covers 14 residues. The CDR3 DNA is TGTGCCAGTAGTAACCGACTCCCACCAGTGGAGCAGTACTTC. Protein product: CASSNRLPPVEQYF.

The chain employs TRBV6-1 and TRBJ1-1, with D perhaps TRBD1 (6 bases). The V gene's germline CDR1 is MNHNS and CDR2 SASEGT. Deletions cut 4 bases from V and 1 base from J, with 16 bases between. This CDR3 contains 16 residues. CDR3 coding DNA: TGTGCCAGCAGTGCGTACTCCGGGACACCGAACACTGAAGCTTTCTTT. Protein sequence: CASSAYSGTPNTEAFF.

This clone was counted a single time. The chain uses TRBV5-1 and TRBJ2-7; perhaps TRBD2 as D (5 bases). V gave up 4 bases and J gave up 5 bases, with 10 bases separating them. The CDR3 has 12 residues. Germline loops: CDR1 SGHRS, CDR2 YFSETQ. DNA of the CDR3: TGCGCCAGCAGCCTTCGGGGAGACGAGCAGTACTTC. It yields the protein CASSLRGDEQYF.

This chain links TRBV4-1 with TRBJ2-2; the match to TRBD2 covers 10 bases. Germline loops: CDR1 MGHRA, CDR2 YSYEKL. The CDR3 contains 17 residues. After removal of 0 bases from V and 8 bases from J, the junction contained 9 bases not matched to a gene. The CDR3 loop is CASSQETSGNRLGELFF. CDR3 DNA: TGCGCCAGCAGCCAAGAAACTAGCGGGAATCGTTTGGGGGAGCTGTTTTTT.

The rearrangement links TRBV28 to TRBJ2-2, with D unresolved. The germline V gene has CDR1 MDHEN and CDR2 SYDVKM. Deletions cut 10 bases from V and 0 bases from J, with 9 bases between. The CDR3 has 13 amino acids. The CDR3: CATRHANTGELFF. CDR3 DNA: TGTGCCACACGACACGCGAACACCGGGGAGCTGTTTTTT.

The chain couples TRBV4-1 to TRBJ2-2, with D hard to call. CDR1 and CDR2 (germline): MGHRA, YSYEKL. CDR3 length: 15 residues. V was cut by 4 bases and J by 0 bases, with 9 bases left in between. CDR3 sequence: CASSPTSTNTGELFF. For the CDR3, the DNA is TGCGCCAGCAGCCCTACTTCGACGAACACCGGGGAGCTGTTTTTT.